These 8 T cell receptor beta chains share one sample of origin, sequenced in a study of blood T cell repertoires in COVID-19. Data came from immunoSEQ multiplex PCR; TCRdb stores just in-frame clones and leaves some out. The sample has some 150,000 clones, around 84% seen once. Material: peripheral blood. These receptors were taken from a woman aged 55-70 years with acute or convalescent COVID-19.

This clone was observed at least ten times. The chain has TRBV28 and TRBJ2-7, with D unresolved. The CDR3 extends over 15 amino acids. Germline CDR1 reads MDHEN; CDR2 reads SYDVKM. Trimming removed 5 bases from V and 0 bases from J, with 14 bases in between. CDR3 residues: CASSHARPSSYEQYF. The DNA for the CDR3 is TGTGCCAGCAGTCACGCTCGTCCCAGCTCCTACGAGCAGTACTTC.

This chain links TRBV5-4 with TRBJ1-6; the D is unclear. V was trimmed by 1 base and J by 8 bases, leaving 7 bases between them. This CDR3 contains 13 residues. Germline-derived CDR1 and CDR2 are SGHNT and YYREEE (reference sequence). CDR3 protein: CASSLLSDSPLHF. The CDR3 nucleotides are TGTGCCAGCAGCTTGTTGTCGGATTCACCCCTCCACTTT.

The chain has TRBV7-2 and TRBJ2-3; D is possibly TRBD1 (5 bases). Germline loops: CDR1 SGHTA, CDR2 FQGNSA. Trimming pared 5 bases from V and 3 bases from J, leaving 9 bases between. The length of the CDR3 is 13 residues. The CDR3 coding sequence is TGTGCCAGCAGCCCAAGGGGTACAGATACGCAGTATTTT. It yields the protein CASSPRGTDTQYF.

The rearrangement joins TRBV24-1 to TRBJ1-2; TRBD1 matches 8 bases. The junction had 5 bases not matched to a gene; V was cut back by 4 bases and J by 2 bases. Germline V CDR1 and CDR2: KGHDR, SFDVKD. CDR3 length: 15 amino acids. The CDR3 loop reads CATSDPRTGNYGYTF. The DNA of the CDR3 is TGTGCCACCAGTGACCCCCGGACAGGGAACTATGGCTACACCTTC.

This clone turned up a few times. V and J are TRBV21-1 and TRBJ2-7; the D segment call TRBD1 is taken from the table without a DNA check. TRBV21-1 is tagged as a pseudogene. The CDR3 has 15 residues. The DNA for the CDR3 is TGTGCCAGCGACCCTCCGACAGGGACGTCCTACGAGCAGTACTTC. It encodes CASDPPTGTSYEQYF.

This chain uses TRBV6-5 with TRBJ1-2; D is perhaps TRBD1 (6 bases). CDR1 is MNHEY, CDR2 SVGAGI, per germline. The CDR3 covers 12 residues. Trimming stripped 6 bases from V and 7 bases from J, with 12 bases between. The CDR3 bases are TGTGCCAGCAGCTTAACAGGGAGTGGCTACACCTTC. Translated: CASSLTGSGYTF.

This rearrangement joins TRBV9 to TRBJ2-7; 7 bases line up with TRBD1. The CDR3 runs 14 residues. V was clipped by 0 bases and J by 4 bases; unmatched bases: 4. Germline V gene sequence: CDR1 SGDLS, CDR2 YYNGEE. The CDR3 loop is CASSVDRGAYEQYF. In DNA, the CDR3 is TGTGCCAGCAGCGTAGACAGGGGAGCTTACGAGCAGTACTTC.

The CDR3 DNA sequence: TGTGCCTGGAGTACCCCTAAGCTAGCGGGGGGGCGACTGAGAAACAATGAGCAGTTCTTC. It specifies CAWSTPKLAGGRLRNNEQFF. The V gene is TRBV30, the J gene TRBJ2-1; 12 nucleotides align to TRBD2. The V gene's germline CDR1 is GTSNPN and CDR2 SVGIG (reference sequence). Trimming removed 2 bases from V and 5 bases from J; junction bases left unmatched: 19. The CDR3 is 20 residues long.